The clone carrying this TCR beta chain was observed once. TCRdb passed the 5' RACE reads through MiXCR, listing each CDR3 protein once. The repertoire includes 150,000 to 200,000 distinct CDR3 sequences, around a third of them detected once, and about 5.5% sits in the top ten. The data belong to a study of CD8 T cells in ankylosing spondylitis. CDR1 and CDR2 (germline): SGHVS, FNYEAQ. V lost 5 bases and J lost 6, with 11 bases in between. The CDR3 totals 13 residues. This sequence originates from a male donor with ankylosing spondylitis. V usage is TRBV7-6 and J usage is TRBJ2-4; D not certain. The sample comprised synovial fluid, either unsorted or a sorted T cell fraction (not recorded which). CDR3 in amino acids: CASSPRLTNIQYF. The CDR3 DNA reads TGTGCCAGCAGCCCTCGCCTTACAAACATTCAGTACTTC.